Below, 9 T cell receptor beta chains from the same sample are listed, as sequenced in a study of blood T cell repertoires in COVID-19. Generated by immunoSEQ multiplex PCR, the TCRdb table keeps only in-frame clones and is missing some. The table lists 350,000 or so clones, approximately 91% of them singletons. Sequences were obtained from PBMCs or T cells enriched from blood (not recorded which). Receptors were obtained from a woman younger than 45 who had been exposed to COVID-19.

This clone was picked up one time. This sequence joins TRBV4-2 and TRBJ2-2, with 8 nucleotides matching TRBD2. This CDR3 spans 19 amino acids. Trimming cost V 0 bases and J 1 base; bases outside gene matches: 10. Germline V gene lookup returns CDR1 LGHNA and CDR2 YNFKEQ. CDR3 DNA sequence: TGTGCCAGCAGCCAAGATCCAGCGGGAGAGGCACTGAACACCGGGGAGCTGTTTTTT. Its translation is CASSQDPAGEALNTGELFF.

The chain uses TRBV12-5 and TRBJ2-6; TRBD1 agrees at 7 bases. V dropped 4 bases and J dropped 1; count of bases not matched to a gene: 10. Looked up from germline, CDR1 is LGHNT and CDR2 is FRNRAP. CDR3 length: 18 amino acids. In DNA form, the CDR3 reads TGTGCTAGTGGTTCTCGGCGAGGGGGCGATTCTGGGGCCAACGTCCTGACTTTC. This translates into CASGSRRGGDSGANVLTF.

The J gene is TRBJ2-5, the V gene TRBV18, with a possible D match to TRBD2 (5 bases). V dropped 3 bases and J dropped 2 bases, with 10 bases sitting between them. This CDR3 has 14 amino acids. Per germline, CDR1 KGHSH and CDR2 LQKENI. As DNA, the CDR3 is TGTGCCAGCTCACCTGGGAGCGGACAAGAGACCCAGTACTTC. It specifies CASSPGSGQETQYF.

V is TRBV11-3 and J is TRBJ2-4; TRBD2 might be the D (5 bases). Trimming removed 1 base at V and 7 bases at J, with 8 bases between. Germline values: CDR1 SGHNT, CDR2 YENEEA. CDR3 length: 13 amino acids. CDR3 coding DNA: TGTGCCAGCAGCTTAGCGGAGGTGAACATTCAGTACTTC. Its protein product is CASSLAEVNIQYF.

V is TRBV11-3 and J is TRBJ2-1, with 8 bases that match TRBD1. The length of the CDR3 is 14 residues. V was clipped by 5 bases and J by 3 bases; unmatched bases: 3. Germline-derived CDR1 and CDR2 are SGHNT and YENEEA. The CDR3 DNA reads as TGTGCCAGCAGCATCGGACAGGGCTACAATGAGCAGTTCTTC. It is translated as CASSIGQGYNEQFF. The full variable domain, its missing parts supplied by reference TRBV11-3 and TRBJ2-1, is EAGVVQSPRYKIIEKKQPVAFWCNPISGHNTLYWYLQNLGQGPELLIRYENEEAVDDSQLPKDRFSAERLKGVDSTLKIQPAELGDSAVYLCASSIGQGYNEQFFGPGTRLTVL.

V is TRBV5-1 and J is TRBJ2-5; no reliable D call. The CDR3 runs to 14 residues. Trimming cost V 2 bases and J 1 base, with 9 bases left between them. Germline loops: CDR1 SGHRS, CDR2 YFSETQ. As DNA, the CDR3 is TGCGCCAGCAGCTTCGGTCAGGTCCAAGAGACCCAGTACTTC. Protein: CASSFGQVQETQYF.

The gene calls are TRBV9 and TRBJ1-3; D gene ambiguous. V was pared by 0 bases and J by 1 base, with 11 bases between. The germline CDR1 and CDR2 sequences are SGDLS and YYNGEE. The CDR3 length is 16 residues. The CDR3 DNA is TGTGCCAGCAGCGTAGACCTGACGGGGTCTGGAAACACCATATATTTT. Protein sequence: CASSVDLTGSGNTIYF.

The chain has TRBV19 and TRBJ1-1, with D perhaps TRBD1 (5 bases). CDR3 length: 12 residues. Trimming left V 6 bases short and J 3 bases short, with 8 bases between. Germline CDR1 LNHDA, CDR2 SQIVND (reference sequence). The CDR3 loop is CASSRAYTEAFF. The CDR3 DNA is TGTGCCAGTAGCAGGGCGTACACTGAAGCTTTCTTT.

The V call is TRBV6-5, the J call TRBJ2-7; TRBD1 agrees at 9 bases. Per germline, CDR1 MNHEY and CDR2 SVGAGI. The CDR3 totals 15 residues. The trim removed 6 bases at V and 6 bases at J, leaving 12 bases unmatched. The CDR3 spells CASSQGTGGLGEQYF. The CDR3 DNA sequence: TGTGCCAGCAGCCAAGGAACAGGGGGCTTAGGCGAGCAGTACTTC.